These T cell receptor beta chains were read from a single sample in a study of blood T cell repertoires in COVID-19. Assay: immunoSEQ multiplex PCR; the TCRdb copy retains only in-frame clones and omits some. The sample has 85,000 to 100,000 clones, approximately 84% seen once. Sequencing was carried out using peripheral blood. The receptors originated from a woman aged 55-69 years with acute or convalescent COVID-19. Each CDR3 is given with its conserved first and last residue. Fields, in order: clone size, V gene, D gene, J gene, CDR3 length, CDR3 DNA, CDR3 protein. D genes are given only for firm matches. Rows give clone size only sometimes, using once, few, many, or a class for an expanded clone.

>NA|TRBV7-3|TRBD1|TRBJ1-2|16
TGTGCCAGCAGCTTAAACCCCGGACAGGGGGCATATGGCTACACCTTC
CASSLNPGQGAYGYTF
>NA|TRBV3-1/TRBV3-2|NA|TRBJ1-1|14
TGTGCCAGCAGCCAAGTAGGCGGGAACACTGAAGCTTTCTTT
CASSQVGGNTEAFF
>NA|TRBV7-9|TRBD2|TRBJ2-1|16
TGTGCCAGCAGCTTAGCGCTAGCGGGGGGGTACAATGAGCAGTTCTTC
CASSLALAGGYNEQFF
>few|TRBV6-2/TRBV6-3|NA|TRBJ1-2|11
TGTGCCAGCAGCCGACAGTATGGCTACACCTTC
CASSRQYGYTF
>NA|TRBV9|TRBD1|TRBJ2-2|15
TGTGCCAGCAGCGTACGGACAGGGAACACCGGGGAGCTGTTTTTT
CASSVRTGNTGELFF
>NA|TRBV7-2|TRBD2|TRBJ2-5|15
TGTGCCAGCAGCGTTAGCGGGGGGGCCCGGGAGACCCAGTACTTC
CASSVSGGARETQYF
>NA|TRBV11-3|TRBD1|TRBJ1-1|15
TGTGCCAGCAGCTTAGGATACAGGGGGACAAGTGAAGCTTTCTTT
CASSLGYRGTSEAFF
>NA|TRBV19|NA|TRBJ1-5|14
TGTGCCAGTACCCTCGGTTCTAGCAATCAGCCCCAGCATTTT
CASTLGSSNQPQHF
>NA|TRBV28|NA|TRBJ1-6|16
TGTGCCAGCAGTTTACCCCGGACTGGTAATAATTCACCCCTCCACTTT
CASSLPRTGNNSPLHF
>NA|TRBV30|TRBD1|TRBJ1-6|15
TGTGCCTATAAAACGGACAGGCCCCGGTATTCACCCCTCCACTTT
CAYKTDRPRYSPLHF
>NA|TRBV11-2|NA|TRBJ2-7|15
TGTGCCAGCAGCCCTAGCCGGGTAGGGACCTACGAGCAGTACTTC
CASSPSRVGTYEQYF
>NA|TRBV7-7|NA|TRBJ2-5|15
TGTGCTAGCAGCCCACACCCTAGTATGCAAGAGACCCAGTACTTC
CASSPHPSMQETQYF
>few|TRBV6-5|TRBD1|TRBJ2-4|15
TGTGCCAGCACCAAAAGGGACAGGGTCCGGAACATTCAGTACTTC
CASTKRDRVRNIQYF
>NA|TRBV2|NA|TRBJ1-5|13
TGTGCCAGCACCGAGGGCCGAAATCAGCCCCAGCATTTT
CASTEGRNQPQHF
>NA|TRBV5-4|NA|TRBJ1-2|13
TGTGCCAGCAGCTTGTCAGGACTTGGTGGCTACACCTTC
CASSLSGLGGYTF
>NA|TRBV11-3|NA|TRBJ2-3|13
TGTGCCAGCAGACGTAGCGGCACAGATACGCAGTATTTT
CASRRSGTDTQYF
>NA|TRBV10-3|NA|TRBJ1-2|15
TGTGCCATCAGTGAGTCGCGGACAGAGGGGTATGGCTACACCTTC
CAISESRTEGYGYTF
>medium-sized|TRBV7-9|TRBD1|TRBJ2-5|15
TGTGCCAGCAGCTGGGGACAGGGATACCAAGAGACCCAGTACTTC
CASSWGQGYQETQYF
>NA|TRBV5-6|TRBD1|TRBJ1-5|16
TGTGCCAGCAGCTCCCTAACGGACAGGGAATTTCAGCCCCAGCATTTT
CASSSLTDREFQPQHF
>NA|TRBV10-3|TRBD1|TRBJ1-1|16
TGTGCCATCAGCCGGGGGGGACTCGGAGGACAGGTGAGAGCTTTCTTT
CAISRGGLGGQVRAFF
>NA|TRBV5-4|NA|TRBJ1-2|14
TGTGCCAGCAGCCCCGGGGTACTTGATACTGGCTACACCTTC
CASSPGVLDTGYTF
>once|TRBV4-1|TRBD2|TRBJ2-5|16
TGCGCCAGCAGCCAAGAAAACCGGGGGGGCGGAGAGACCCAGTACTTC
CASSQENRGGGETQYF
>NA|TRBV19|NA|TRBJ1-5|13
TGTGCCAGTAGTTTAGGGGAGGGCCAGCCCCAGCATTTT
CASSLGEGQPQHF
>NA|TRBV11-2|TRBD2|TRBJ2-3|15
TGTGCCAGCAGCCCTTTGCGGGGGGGCCTGGATACGCAGTATTTT
CASSPLRGGLDTQYF
>NA|TRBV2|NA|TRBJ1-1|15
TGTGCCAGCAAAAAGGGCTCGGGACATACCCCTGAAGCTTTCTTT
CASKKGSGHTPEAFF
>NA|TRBV28|NA|TRBJ1-6|13
TGTGCCAGCAGTAGTCTATCTAGCTCACCCCTCCACTTT
CASSSLSSSPLHF
>NA|TRBV7-2|TRBD1|TRBJ1-6|16
TGTGCCAGCAGCTCAGGGGGGAGCTCCTATAATTCACCCCTCCACTTT
CASSSGGSSYNSPLHF
>NA|TRBV20-1|NA|TRBJ1-6|15
TGCAGTGCTAGTCCTACAGGTTTGCGGGGATCACCCCTCCACTTT
CSASPTGLRGSPLHF
>NA|TRBV7-2|NA|TRBJ1-2|13
TGTGCCAGCAGCTTTAGGGGTAACTATGGCTACACCTTC
CASSFRGNYGYTF
>NA|TRBV2|TRBD1|TRBJ2-2|15
TGTGCCAGCAGTAACCCGGGACAGGGAATCGGGGAGCTGTTTTTT
CASSNPGQGIGELFF
>NA|TRBV18|TRBD1|TRBJ2-5|15
TGTGCCAGCTCATCGTTCGGGACAGCCCAAGAGACCCAGTACTTC
CASSSFGTAQETQYF
>NA|TRBV19|NA|TRBJ1-5|14
TGTGCCAGTAGTATAGGTTATAGCAATCAGCCCCAGCATTTT
CASSIGYSNQPQHF
>NA|TRBV10-3|TRBD2|TRBJ2-2|16
TGTGCCATCAGCATGACTAGCGGGGGATCGGCCGGGGAGCTGTTTTTT
CAISMTSGGSAGELFF
>NA|TRBV18|TRBD1|TRBJ2-7|16
TGTGCCAGCTCACCACCGGTTGCCAACAGGGGTAACGAGCAGTACTTC
CASSPPVANRGNEQYF
>NA|TRBV2|TRBD1|TRBJ2-3|14
TGTGCCAGCAGTGTGGACAGGGGGACAGATACGCAGTATTTT
CASSVDRGTDTQYF
>NA|TRBV29-1|NA|TRBJ1-3|14
TGCAGCGTTGAGTTTCTAGAAACCGGAAACACCATATATTTT
CSVEFLETGNTIYF
>NA|TRBV19|NA|TRBJ2-1|14
TGTGCCACGCGACCTGGACAGAACTACAATGAGCAGTTCTTC
CATRPGQNYNEQFF
>NA|TRBV19|TRBD1|TRBJ1-1|14
TGTGCCAGTAGTCCTGACAGGGTCAGAACTGAAGCTTTCTTT
CASSPDRVRTEAFF
>NA|TRBV5-1|TRBD1|TRBJ2-7|13
TGCGCCAGCAGCTTCCCCTCAGGGGGCGAGCAGTACTTC
CASSFPSGGEQYF
>medium-sized|TRBV29-1|TRBD2|TRBJ2-1|14
TGCAGCGTTGCCGGGGGGGACTCCTACAATGAGCAGTTCTTC
CSVAGGDSYNEQFF
>NA|TRBV15|TRBD1|TRBJ1-1|15
TGTGCCACCAGAAGACAGGGCCATATGAACACTGAAGCTTTCTTT
CATRRQGHMNTEAFF
>NA|TRBV2|NA|TRBJ1-1|12
TGTGCCAGCAGTGAAGGGAGCACTGAAGCTTTCTTT
CASSEGSTEAFF
>NA|TRBV4-3|NA|TRBJ1-1|14
TGCGCCAGCAGCCAAGATCAGAAGAACACTGAAGCTTTCTTT
CASSQDQKNTEAFF
>NA|TRBV7-8|TRBD1|TRBJ1-6|15
TGTGCCAGCAGCTTAAAGGGACAGGGGTATTCACCCCTCCACTTT
CASSLKGQGYSPLHF
>NA|TRBV19|NA|TRBJ1-5|13
TGTGCCAGTAGTATTCACAGGTTCCAGCCCCAGCATTTT
CASSIHRFQPQHF
>many|TRBV5-1|TRBD1|TRBJ2-7|14
TGCGCCAGCCCGCTGGGCAGGGGGTGGTACGAGCAGTACTTC
CASPLGRGWYEQYF
>once|TRBV28|NA|TRBJ2-7|17
TGTGCCAGCGTCCGTACTGGTCGCGGGTTTGGGTCCTACGAGCAGTACTTC
CASVRTGRGFGSYEQYF
>NA|TRBV6-5|NA|TRBJ1-3|11
TGTGCCAGCATTAGCGGCCGGGCCATATATTTT
CASISGRAIYF